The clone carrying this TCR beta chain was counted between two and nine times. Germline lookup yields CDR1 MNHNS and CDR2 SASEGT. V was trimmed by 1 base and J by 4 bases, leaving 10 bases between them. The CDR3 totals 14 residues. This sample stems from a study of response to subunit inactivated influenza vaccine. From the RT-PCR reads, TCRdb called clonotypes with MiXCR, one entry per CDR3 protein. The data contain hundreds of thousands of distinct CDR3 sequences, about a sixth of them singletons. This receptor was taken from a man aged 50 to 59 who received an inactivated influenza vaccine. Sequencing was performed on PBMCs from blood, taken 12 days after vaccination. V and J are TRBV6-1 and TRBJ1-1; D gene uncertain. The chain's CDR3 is CASSEGNRPTEAFF. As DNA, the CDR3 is TGTGCCAGCAGTGAAGGAAACAGACCCACTGAAGCTTTCTTT.